This entry lists 17 T cell receptor beta chains sequenced from one sample in a study of T cells in women clearing cervical HPV infection. Sequencing was performed with immunoSEQ multiplex PCR; in TCRdb, only in-frame clones are kept and a portion is missing. This sample's table has tens of thousands of clones. The sequencing input was blood buffy coat. These receptors originate from a woman aged 18 to 75 with a cervical HPV16 infection that either progressed to CIN3+ or cleared (not recorded which).

Comment on this clone: The read finishes 3 residues shy of the CDR3 end, and the germline J gene is used to complete it. The rearrangement joins TRBV29-1 to TRBJ2-5; 12 nucleotides line up with TRBD1. J gave up 1 base and V 2 bases, and 2 bases lay outside the gene matches. Germline CDR1 and CDR2: SQVTM and ANQGSEA. CDR3 length: 15 residues. CDR3 DNA, as far as it was read: TGCAGCGTTGAATCGGGACAGGGGGCCCAAGAGACC. Amino acids: CSVESGQGAQET. The CDR3 in full is CSVESGQGAQETQYF.

In the case of this clone: Read sequence stops 3 residues before the CDR3 end, and the germline J gene provides the missing end. The chain combines TRBV7-8 with TRBJ1-1; D is uncertain. The CDR3 is 14 amino acids. V lost 4 bases to trimming and J lost 1 base, with 10 bases between them. Germline lookup yields CDR1 SGHVS and CDR2 FQNEAQ. The sequenced part of the CDR3 DNA is TGTGCCAGCAGCTCCACTGTTTGGAACACTGAA. Amino acids: CASSSTVWNTE. The CDR3 as a whole reads CASSSTVWNTEAFF.

In the case of this clone: The observed sequence ends 3 residues before the CDR3 terminus, with the missing tail filled in from the germline J gene. The chain joins TRBV19 to TRBJ1-1; D is perhaps TRBD1 (5 bases). Germline lookup yields CDR1 LNHDA and CDR2 SQIVND (reference sequence). V lost 6 bases and J lost 4, with 15 bases in between. The CDR3 runs to 14 residues. The CDR3 bases that were read are TGTGCCAGTAGCCCCCGGGGGGGGACCACTGAA. This sequence encodes CASSPRGGTTE. The whole CDR3 protein is CASSPRGGTTEAFF.

A word on this clone: The CDR3 goes on 3 residues after the read ends, and that part is filled in from the germline J gene. This chain uses TRBV20-1 with TRBJ2-7, with 12 nucleotides matching TRBD2. V shed 5 bases, J shed 3 bases, and the junction held 5 bases outside the gene matches. The germline gives CDR1 DFQATT, CDR2 SNEGSKA (reference sequence). CDR3 length: 14 residues. Incomplete CDR3 DNA: TGCAGTGCTCGACTAGCGGGAGCGGTCTACGAG. This codes for CSARLAGAVYE. The whole CDR3 reads CSARLAGAVYEQYF.

Turning to this clone: Sequencing ends 3 residues short of the CDR3 end; the germline J gene provides the rest. This sequence joins TRBV20-1 and TRBJ2-3; D not resolved. Per the germline V gene, CDR1 is DFQATT and CDR2 is SNEGSKA (reference sequence). Trimming pared 7 bases from V and 0 bases from J, leaving 11 bases between. The CDR3 totals 13 residues. The CDR3 region is CSVHGSSTDTQYF. The DNA read from the CDR3 is TGCAGTGTTCATGGTAGCAGCACAGATACG.

On this clone: The read is 3 residues too short to cover the CDR3 end, so that end is filled in from the germline J gene. The chain joins TRBV10-1 to TRBJ1-2, with 10 bases identical to TRBD1. The germline V gene encodes CDR1 WNHNN and CDR2 SYGVQD (reference sequence). The CDR3 is 13 residues long. The chain's CDR3 is CASSPGQGYGYTF. The DNA read from the CDR3 is TGCGCCAGCAGTCCGGGACAGGGGTACGGC.

Notes on this clone: Read data end 3 residues before the CDR3 end; the end is taken from the germline J gene. The chain uses TRBV5-1 and TRBJ2-3; possible D gene TRBD2, 7 bases. The CDR3 spans 15 residues. The V gene lost 0 bases and the J gene lost 8 bases, with 16 bases spanning the gap. From germline, CDR1 is SGHRS and CDR2 YFSETQ. CDR3 residues: CASSLAKGGWITQYF. The covered CDR3 bases are TGCGCCAGCAGCTTGGCCAAGGGGGGGTGGATTACG.

Remarks on this clone: The CDR3 goes on 3 residues after the read ends, and that part is filled in from the germline J gene. V is TRBV7-9 and J is TRBJ2-7, with 8 bases identical to TRBD1. Germline-derived CDR1 and CDR2 are SEHNR and FQNEAQ (reference sequence). The V segment lost 1 base and the J segment 5 bases; nucleotides outside the gene matches: 4. The CDR3 runs 14 residues. The CDR3 spells CASSLDRGADEQYF. The part of the CDR3 DNA that was read is TGTGCCAGCAGCTTAGACAGGGGGGCCGACGAG.

About this clone: The missing CDR3 end, 3 residues past where the read stops, is filled in from the germline J gene. The J gene is TRBJ2-7, the V gene TRBV11-2, with TRBD2 matching over 13 bases. The junction had 3 bases not matched to a gene; V was cut back by 5 bases and J by 2 bases. The CDR3 length is 15 residues. Germline V gene lookup returns CDR1 SGHAT and CDR2 FQNNGV. Incomplete CDR3 DNA: TGTGCCAGCAGCCCAACTAGCGGGGGGGCCTACGAG. It encodes CASSPTSGGAYE. The full CDR3 protein reads CASSPTSGGAYEQYF.

As regards this clone: The read terminates 3 residues ahead of where the CDR3 ends, so the germline J gene completes it. The J gene is TRBJ1-1, the V gene TRBV30; 9 bases map to TRBD1. There are 14 residues in the CDR3. The junction had 9 bases not matched to a gene; V was cut back by 4 bases and J by 6 bases. Looked up from germline, CDR1 is GTSNPN and CDR2 is SVGIG (reference sequence). CDR3 DNA (partial): TGTGCCTGGACCTCACAGGGGGCATTCGCTGAA. Translated, it gives CAWTSQGAFAE. Given in full, the CDR3 is CAWTSQGAFAEAFF.

Of note for this clone: The read ends 3 residues early relative to the CDR3; the germline J gene fills the gap. The J gene is TRBJ1-1, the V gene TRBV19; 10 bases are a match to TRBD1. CDR1 and CDR2 (germline): LNHDA, SQIVND (reference sequence). The CDR3 contains 14 residues. V was pared by 4 bases and J by 5 bases, with 4 bases of the junction left unmatched. CDR3 region: CASSRTGGKTEAFF. The sequenced CDR3 bases are TGTGCCAGTAGTAGGACAGGGGGAAAGACTGAA.

About this clone: The CDR3 extends 3 residues past the end of the read, so its final part is completed from the germline J gene. The rearrangement uses TRBV20-1 and TRBJ2-7; D possibly corresponds to TRBD2 (6 bases). The germline V gene encodes CDR1 DFQATT and CDR2 SNEGSKA (reference sequence). The CDR3 consists of 13 residues. V lost 0 bases and J lost 6, with 12 bases in between. Here the CDR3 reads CSARDFGAGEQYF. CDR3 DNA (partial): TGCAGTGCTAGAGATTTCGGAGCGGGCGAG.

A word on this clone: The read ends 3 residues before the CDR3 terminus; that terminus is restored from the germline J gene. The chain combines TRBV20-1 with TRBJ2-3, with 10 positions matching TRBD2. Germline assignment: CDR1 DFQATT and CDR2 SNEGSKA (reference sequence). Trimming removed 6 bases from V and 2 bases from J; junction bases left unmatched: 5. The CDR3 has 14 residues. This chain's CDR3 is CSAVSGGNTDTQYF. The sequenced CDR3 bases are TGCAGTGCCGTTAGCGGGGGGAACACAGATACG.

Notes on this clone: The DNA ends 3 residues before the CDR3 does, and the rest of the CDR3 is filled in from the germline J gene. The chain employs TRBV7-6 and TRBJ2-5; 10 nucleotides agree with TRBD2. CDR1 SGHVS and CDR2 FNYEAQ come from the germline V gene. The V segment lost 0 bases and the J segment 4 bases; nucleotides outside the gene matches: 5. This CDR3 comprises 16 residues. Incomplete CDR3 DNA: TGTGCCAGCAGCTTAGCGCCGGCTAGCGGGGGAGAGACC. Protein: CASSLAPASGGET. The complete CDR3 protein is CASSLAPASGGETQYF. Looking up the rest from reference TRBV7-6 and TRBJ2-5 gives the full variable domain: GAGVSQSPRYKVTKRGQDVALRCDPISGHVSLYWYRQALGQGPEFLTYFNYEAQQDKSGLPNDRFSAERPEGSISTLTIQRTEQRDSAMYRCASSLAPASGGETQYFGPGTRLLVL.

A note on this clone: The DNA ends 3 residues before the CDR3 does, and the rest of the CDR3 is filled in from the germline J gene. This chain links TRBV5-1 with TRBJ2-7; 14 nucleotides line up with TRBD2. With V trimmed by 0 bases and J by 6 bases, 2 bases remained unmatched. This CDR3 is built from 15 residues. Germline V gene sequence: CDR1 SGHRS, CDR2 YFSETQ. CDR3 amino acids: CASSLGLAGGREQYF. Partial CDR3 DNA: TGCGCCAGCAGCTTGGGACTAGCGGGGGGGCGCGAG.

In regard to this clone: The read ends 3 residues before the CDR3 terminus; that terminus is restored from the germline J gene. The V call is TRBV6-2 or TRBV6-3, the J call TRBJ1-2, with D perhaps matching TRBD1 (6 bases). This CDR3 spans 15 amino acids. From germline, CDR1 is MNHEY and CDR2 SVGEGT. The V end lost 2 bases, the J end lost 1 base, and 11 bases lay between the germline ends. This CDR3 is CASSYQQGSNYGYTF. CDR3 DNA, as far as it was read: TGTGCCAGCAGTTACCAGCAGGGGAGTAACTATGGC.

With regard to this clone: The read terminates 3 residues ahead of where the CDR3 ends, so the germline J gene completes it. The V and J genes are TRBV4-1 and TRBJ2-1; the match to TRBD2 covers 9 bases. The V segment lost 1 base and the J segment 3 bases; nucleotides outside the gene matches: 7. The CDR3 covers 17 residues. Per germline, CDR1 MGHRA and CDR2 YSYEKL. The sequenced part of the CDR3 DNA is TGCGCCAGCAGCCAAGTGGTTGCGGGAGGGAACTACAATGAG. The encoded protein is CASSQVVAGGNYNE. The CDR3 reads in full as CASSQVVAGGNYNEQFF.